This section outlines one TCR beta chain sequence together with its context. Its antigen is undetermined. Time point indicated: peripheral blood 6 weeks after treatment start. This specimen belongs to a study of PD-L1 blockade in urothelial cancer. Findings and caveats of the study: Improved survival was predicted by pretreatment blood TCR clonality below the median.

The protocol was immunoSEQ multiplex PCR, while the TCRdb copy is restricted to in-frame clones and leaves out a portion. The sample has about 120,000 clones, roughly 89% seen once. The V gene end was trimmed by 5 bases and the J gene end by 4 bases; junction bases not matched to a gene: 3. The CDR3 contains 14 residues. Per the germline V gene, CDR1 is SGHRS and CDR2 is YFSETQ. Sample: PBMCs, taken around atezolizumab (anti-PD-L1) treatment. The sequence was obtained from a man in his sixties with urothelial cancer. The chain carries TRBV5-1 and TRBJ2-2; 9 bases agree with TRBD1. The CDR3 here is CASRGTGLTGELFF. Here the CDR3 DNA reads TGCGCCAGCAGAGGGACAGGGCTCACCGGGGAGCTGTTTTTT. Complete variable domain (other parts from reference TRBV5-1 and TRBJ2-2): KAGVTQTPRYLIKTRGQQVTLSCSPISGHRSVSWYQQTPGQGLQFLFEYFSETQRNKGNFPGRFSGRQFSNSRSEMNVSTLELGDSALYLCASRGTGLTGELFFGEGSRLTVL.